The TCR beta chain described here comes from a study of graft-versus-host responses after intestinal transplantation. Study at large: Multivisceral, liver-intestinal, or isolated intestinal grafts went to recipients.

The sample holds one count of this clone. Its antigen is unknown. Libraries were prepared by immunoSEQ multiplex PCR; TCRdb keeps only in-frame clonotypes and omits some of them. The table shows about 7,700 clones, with 95% to 98% occurring only once. Study-level points and caveats: GvH clones turned up in recipient marrow; some had shown up first in ileum or blood. Elevated graft-versus-host to host-versus-graft clonal ratios in allografts were recorded for patients with graft-donor T cell macrochimerism. Peak levels of circulating GvH clones tracked with early post-transplant HvG declines.

Trimming took 2 bases from V and 2 from J; bases not matched to a gene: 9. Germline CDR1 is SNHLY and CDR2 is FYNNEI. This CDR3 region has 16 residues. The chain couples TRBV2 to TRBJ2-7; 7 nucleotides agree with TRBD2. The origin of this receptor is a human patient who received an intestinal transplant, so some T cells may come from the graft donor. This specimen consisted of PBMCs, obtained 23 days after intestinal transplant. CDR3 region: CASSERLAVIPYEQYF. The DNA of the CDR3 is TGTGCCAGCAGTGAAAGGCTAGCGGTCATACCCTACGAGCAGTACTTC.